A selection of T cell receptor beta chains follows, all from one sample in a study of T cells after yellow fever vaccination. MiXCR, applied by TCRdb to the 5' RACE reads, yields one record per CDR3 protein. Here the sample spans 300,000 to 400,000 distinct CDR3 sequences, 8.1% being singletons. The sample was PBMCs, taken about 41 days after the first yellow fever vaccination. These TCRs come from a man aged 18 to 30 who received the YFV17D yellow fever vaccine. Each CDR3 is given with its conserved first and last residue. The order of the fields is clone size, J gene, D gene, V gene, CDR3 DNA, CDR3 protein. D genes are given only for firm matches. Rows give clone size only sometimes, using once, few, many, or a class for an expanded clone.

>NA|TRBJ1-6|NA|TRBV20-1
TGCAGTGCTAGGACGGGGCGCGGGGGGATACGGAATTCACCCCTCCACTTT
CSARTGRGGIRNSPLHF
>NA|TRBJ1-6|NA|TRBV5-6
TGTGCCAGCAGCTTGGATTTGGATTCACCCCTCCACTTT
CASSLDLDSPLHF
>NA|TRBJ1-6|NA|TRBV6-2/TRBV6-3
TGTGCCAGCAGTTACTCGAGAGAGAGGGGACATTCACCCCTCCACTTT
CASSYSRERGHSPLHF
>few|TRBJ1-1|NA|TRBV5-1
TGCGCCAGCAGCTTGAGGGACGGATACACTGAAGCTTTCTTT
CASSLRDGYTEAFF
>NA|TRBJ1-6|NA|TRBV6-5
TGTGCCAGCAGTTACGGGGGCGCGGGAGATAATTCACCCCTCCACTTT
CASSYGGAGDNSPLHF
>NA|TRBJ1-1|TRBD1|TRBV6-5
TGTGCCAGCAGTTACTCAGGGGGCCCCATGAACACTGAAGCTTTCTTT
CASSYSGGPMNTEAFF
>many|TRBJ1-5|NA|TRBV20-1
TGCAGTGCCTGGGGGGCAGGGGATTACTATAGCAATCAGCCCCAGCATTTT
CSAWGAGDYYSNQPQHF
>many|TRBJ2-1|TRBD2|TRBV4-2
TGTGCCAGCTTAAGCGGGGGGACAACCTACAATGAGCAGTTCTTC
CASLSGGTTYNEQFF
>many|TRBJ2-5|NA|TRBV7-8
TGTGCCAGCAGCTTCGCAGGGAGAGAGACCCAGTACTTC
CASSFAGRETQYF
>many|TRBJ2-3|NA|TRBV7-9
TGTGCCAGCAGCCGACCTATTAGCACAGATACGCAGTATTTT
CASSRPISTDTQYF
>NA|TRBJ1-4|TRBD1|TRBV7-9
TGTGCCAGCAGCCCTGACAGGGTGGCTGAAAAACTGTTTTTT
CASSPDRVAEKLFF
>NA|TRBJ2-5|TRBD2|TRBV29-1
TGCAGCGTTCAGCGGGGGGCCGAGGAGACCCAGTACTTC
CSVQRGAEETQYF
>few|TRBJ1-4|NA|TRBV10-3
TGTGCCATCAGCCGAGGGGGGGGACCCACTAATGAAAAACTGTTTTTT
CAISRGGGPTNEKLFF
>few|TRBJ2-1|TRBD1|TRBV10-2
TGCGCCAGCAGTGATATGGCAGGGGGATTCAATGAGCAGTTCTTC
CASSDMAGGFNEQFF
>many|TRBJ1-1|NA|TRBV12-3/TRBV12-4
TGTGCCAGCAGTTTCCCGGGGCCGTGGGGCTTGAACACTGAAGCTTTCTTT
CASSFPGPWGLNTEAFF
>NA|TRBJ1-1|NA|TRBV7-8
TGTGCCAGCAGCTTAGCGCGTCTTGGGGGACTGTACACTGAAGCTTTCTTT
CASSLARLGGLYTEAFF
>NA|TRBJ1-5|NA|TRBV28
TGTGCCAGCAGTTTATTTAGGGGAAGCAATCAGCCCCAGCATTTT
CASSLFRGSNQPQHF
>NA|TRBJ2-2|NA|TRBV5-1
TGCGCCAGCAGCTTGGGTCCAGGGGACGCGAACACCGGGGAGCTGTTTTTT
CASSLGPGDANTGELFF
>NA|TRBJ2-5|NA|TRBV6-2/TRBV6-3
TGTGCCAGCAGTTTCCCGACTAGGGGTCTCGCGACCCAGTACTTC
CASSFPTRGLATQYF
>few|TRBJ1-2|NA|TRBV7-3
TGTGCCAGCAGCTTATCCTCAGAAGACCACTATGGCTACACCTTC
CASSLSSEDHYGYTF
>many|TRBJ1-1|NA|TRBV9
TGTGCCAGCAGCGTAGGGGGAACCAACACTGAAGCTTTCTTT
CASSVGGTNTEAFF
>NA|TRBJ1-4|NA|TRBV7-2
TGTGCCAGCAGCTTAGCGTTTCCACCGAGGGAAAAACTGTTTTTT
CASSLAFPPREKLFF
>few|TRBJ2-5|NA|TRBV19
TGTGCCAGTAGTATGAGTAGGAGAGGGCTTAGGGAGACCCAGTACTTC
CASSMSRRGLRETQYF
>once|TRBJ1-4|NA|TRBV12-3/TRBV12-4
TGTGCCAGCAGTCCCAGGACGCCGCGTCTAGAAAAACTGTTTTTT
CASSPRTPRLEKLFF
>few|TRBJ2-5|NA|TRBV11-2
TGTGCCAGCAGCTCGCTACAGGGTAGTCAAGAGACCCAGTACTTC
CASSSLQGSQETQYF
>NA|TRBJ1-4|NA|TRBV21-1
TGTGCCAGCAGCAAAGCAGGGGACATAGCTTCAAATGAAAAACTGTTTTTT
CASSKAGDIASNEKLFF
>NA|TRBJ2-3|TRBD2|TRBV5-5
TGTGCCAGCAGCCTGACTAGCGGGGGAGGCACAGATACGCAGTATTTT
CASSLTSGGGTDTQYF
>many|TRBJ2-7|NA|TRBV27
TGTGCCAGCAGCTTGGGGACCTCCTACGAGCAGTACTTC
CASSLGTSYEQYF
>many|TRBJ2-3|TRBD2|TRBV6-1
TGTGCCAGCAGTGAAGGGACTAGCCACACAGATACGCAGTATTTT
CASSEGTSHTDTQYF
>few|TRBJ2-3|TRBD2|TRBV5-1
TGCGCCAGCACAAGCGGGGGGGGCGGCGGTACGCAGTATTTT
CASTSGGGGGTQYF
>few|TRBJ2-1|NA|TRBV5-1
TGCGCCAGCAGCTTCCGGGACAACCTAGCCTACAATGAGCAGTTCTTC
CASSFRDNLAYNEQFF
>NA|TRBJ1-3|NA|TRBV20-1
TGCAGTGCTAGACCGCCAGAAGCCTCTGGAAACACCATATATTTT
CSARPPEASGNTIYF
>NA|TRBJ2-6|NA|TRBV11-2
TGTGCCAGCAGCTTTCGTCCGACAGGTGTGAACTCTGGGGCCAACGTCCTGACTTTC
CASSFRPTGVNSGANVLTF
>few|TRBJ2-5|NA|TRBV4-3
TGCGCCAGCAGCCGCACAACAGGGACGGAGACCCAGTACTTC
CASSRTTGTETQYF
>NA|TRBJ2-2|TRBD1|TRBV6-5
TGTGCCAGCAGTTACTCCCGACAGGGCACCGGGGAGCTGTTTTTT
CASSYSRQGTGELFF
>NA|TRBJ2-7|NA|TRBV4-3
TGCGCCAGCAGCCAAGATCTGGGCACCTACGAGCAGTACTTC
CASSQDLGTYEQYF
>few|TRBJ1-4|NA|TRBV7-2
TGTGCCAGCAGCGGCCCTCATGAAAAACTGTTTTTT
CASSGPHEKLFF
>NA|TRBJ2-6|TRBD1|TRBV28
TGTGCCAGCAGTTTGCCCAGGGGGCGGTGGGCCAACGTCCTGACTTTC
CASSLPRGRWANVLTF
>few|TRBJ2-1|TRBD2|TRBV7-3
TGTGCCAGCAGCTTAGTAGCGGGGGGGCTTAATGAGCAGTTCTTC
CASSLVAGGLNEQFF
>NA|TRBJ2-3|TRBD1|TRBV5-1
TGCGCCAGCAGGTCCGGCCGGGACAGGGTAGAGGGAGATACGCAGTATTTT
CASRSGRDRVEGDTQYF
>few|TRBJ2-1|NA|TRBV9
TGTGCCAGCAGCGTAGCCTCCAACAATGAGCAGTTCTTC
CASSVASNNEQFF
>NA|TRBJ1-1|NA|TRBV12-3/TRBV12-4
TGTGCCAGCAGTTTAGGTCCCGGGAGTGAAGCTTTCTTT
CASSLGPGSEAFF
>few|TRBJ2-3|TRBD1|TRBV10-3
TGTGCCATCAGTGAGGGACAGGGGGTAGGAGATACGCAGTATTTT
CAISEGQGVGDTQYF
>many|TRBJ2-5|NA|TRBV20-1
TGCAGTGCTAGATCAGGGGCCCCCCAAGAGACCCAGTACTTC
CSARSGAPQETQYF
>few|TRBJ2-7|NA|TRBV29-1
TGCAGCGTAAGAGGGTTCGCCTACGAGCAGTACTTC
CSVRGFAYEQYF
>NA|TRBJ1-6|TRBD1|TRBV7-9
TGTGCCAGCAGCCCGACTCGGACAGGGCGGTATAATTCACCCCTCCACTTT
CASSPTRTGRYNSPLHF
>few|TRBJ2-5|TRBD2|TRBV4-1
TGCGCCAGCAGCCAAGAAGTGGGTCTAGCGGTCCTAGGAGAGACCCAGTACTTC
CASSQEVGLAVLGETQYF
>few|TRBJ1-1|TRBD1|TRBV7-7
TGTGCTAGCAGCTTATATCAGGGGGGGAACACTGAAGCTTTCTTT
CASSLYQGGNTEAFF
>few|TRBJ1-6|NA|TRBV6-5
TGTGCCAGCAGTATCGAGACAGGCTATAATTCACCCCTCCACTTT
CASSIETGYNSPLHF
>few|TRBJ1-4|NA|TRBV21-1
TGTGCCAGCAGCAAGGGTAATGAAAAACTGTTTTTT
CASSKGNEKLFF
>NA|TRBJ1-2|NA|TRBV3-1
TGTGCCAGCAGCCCGGATCTCACCCCACACTATGGCTACACCTTC
CASSPDLTPHYGYTF
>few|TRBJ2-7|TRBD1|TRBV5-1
TGCGCCAGCAGCTTGCAGACGAGCCAGGGGGCCTCCTACGAGCAGTACTTC
CASSLQTSQGASYEQYF
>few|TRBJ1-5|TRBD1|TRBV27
TGTGCCAGCAAAGGGGGACAGGGTCCTCAGCCCCAGCATTTT
CASKGGQGPQPQHF
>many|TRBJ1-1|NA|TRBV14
TGTGCCAGCAGCCCAATCCAGGGGCCCACTGAAGCTTTCTTT
CASSPIQGPTEAFF
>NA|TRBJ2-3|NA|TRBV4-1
TGCGCCAGCAGCCAAGATGATGAAGGAGATACGCAGTATTTT
CASSQDDEGDTQYF
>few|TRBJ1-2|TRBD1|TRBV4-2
TGTGCCAGCAGCCATAGCCTCCGGGACAGGGGGAACTATGGCTACACCTTC
CASSHSLRDRGNYGYTF
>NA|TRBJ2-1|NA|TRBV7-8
TGTGCCAGCAGCGGGAGTGTTTCCTACAATGAGCAGTTCTTC
CASSGSVSYNEQFF
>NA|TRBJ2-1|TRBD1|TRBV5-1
TGCGCCAGCAGCATGAGAGGGGGCTCTCCGAATGAGCAGTTCTTC
CASSMRGGSPNEQFF
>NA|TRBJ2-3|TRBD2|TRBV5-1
TGCGCCAGCAGCTTCCAAGCGGGGGGCACAGATACGCAGTATTTT
CASSFQAGGTDTQYF
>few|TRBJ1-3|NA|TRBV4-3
TGCGCCAGCAGCCAAGATCTGCACACATTCTCTGGAAACACCATATATTTT
CASSQDLHTFSGNTIYF